The 17 T cell receptor beta chains below all came from one sample that was sequenced in a study of blood T cells in healthy people across ages. Next came a second PCR, run for roughly 6 to 11 cycles, which used a sample-barcoded 5' primer along with a J-beta primer mix. One entry per CDR3 protein results from TCRdb running MiXCR on the 5' RACE reads. The sample comprises roughly 2 million distinct CDR3 sequences, 49% of which are singletons, and roughly 2.1% rests with the top ten. Sequenced input: blood. These receptors were obtained from a woman aged 40 to 49 in good health.

The V and J genes are TRBV2 and TRBJ1-5, with D tentatively TRBD1 (6 bases). From germline, CDR1 is SNHLY and CDR2 FYNNEI. This CDR3 comprises 14 residues. V shed 1 base and J shed 7 bases, with 11 bases lying between them. CDR3 sequence: CASSEGRGGQPQHF. The CDR3 coding sequence is TGTGCCAGCAGTGAAGGCAGGGGAGGCCAGCCCCAGCATTTT.

The V gene is TRBV6-1, the J gene TRBJ2-5; 8 bases line up with TRBD2. Judging by the DNA end, TRBJ2-7 fits better; the J call may be wrong. This CDR3 region has 14 residues. Germline values: CDR1 MNHNS, CDR2 SASEGT. CDR3 protein: CASSESGGVYEQYF. In DNA form, the CDR3 reads TGTGCCAGCAGTGAATCGGGGGGGGTGTACGAGCAGTACTTC.

The chain recombines TRBV20-1 with TRBJ2-5; 7 nucleotides match TRBD1. The V gene end was trimmed by 6 bases and the J gene end by 11 bases; junction bases not matched to a gene: 15. Germline CDR1 reads DFQATT; CDR2 reads SNEGSKA (reference sequence). This CDR3 comprises 13 residues. In DNA, the CDR3 is TGCAGTGCCCTCGGGACAGAGGGCTACGGGCAGTACTTC. It specifies CSALGTEGYGQYF.

Only one count was recorded for this clonotype. The chain employs TRBV7-8 and TRBJ1-1; no clear D. Germline V gives CDR1 SGHVS, CDR2 FQNEAQ. This CDR3 is built from 14 residues. V was trimmed by 7 bases and J by 1 base, leaving 13 bases between them. CDR3 nucleotides: TGTGCCAGCACCTTTCCCCAAGCGAACACTGAAGCTTTCTTT. It encodes CASTFPQANTEAFF.

This clonotype was recorded a few times. V usage is TRBV20-1 and J usage is TRBJ2-3, with 12 bases fitting TRBD2. The J segment lost 0 bases and the V segment lost 3 bases, leaving 10 bases of the junction unmatched. CDR1 is DFQATT, CDR2 SNEGSKA, per germline (reference sequence). The CDR3 sequence is 18 residues long. CDR3 sequence: CSASGLAGGPDSTDTQYF. CDR3 DNA sequence: TGCAGTGCTAGCGGCCTAGCGGGGGGGCCGGATAGCACAGATACGCAGTATTTT.

The chain combines TRBV20-1 with TRBJ1-6; D gene unclear. V lost 0 bases and J lost 9, with 9 bases in between. The CDR3 covers 13 residues. Germline V lookup: CDR1 DFQATT, CDR2 SNEGSKA (reference sequence). The CDR3 region has the DNA TGCAGTGCTAGAGATACGACGGGTTCACCCCTCCACTTT. It encodes CSARDTTGSPLHF.

CDR3 nucleotide sequence: TGCAGTGCTAGAGGACAGGGGGCTGAGACCCAGTACTTC. This gives the protein CSARGQGAETQYF. The rearrangement links TRBV20-1 to TRBJ2-5, with 10 bases that match TRBD1. J was trimmed by 5 bases and V by 1 base; bases with no gene match: 1. The CDR3 contains 13 residues. CDR1 is DFQATT, CDR2 SNEGSKA, per germline (reference sequence).

The table lists this clonotype with a few counts. The J gene is TRBJ2-3, the V gene TRBV29-1, with TRBD2 identical over 8 bases. CDR3 length: 14 amino acids. CDR1 is SQVTM, CDR2 ANQGSEA, per germline. Trimming removed 3 bases from V and 6 bases from J; junction bases left unmatched: 8. CDR3 sequence: CSVDRRGEADTQYF. In DNA form, the CDR3 reads TGCAGCGTTGATAGGCGGGGGGAGGCGGATACGCAGTATTTT.

Only a few counts were recorded for this clonotype. The gene calls are TRBV28 and TRBJ2-4; TRBD2 is a possible D gene (5 bases). Deletions cut 5 bases from V and 0 bases from J, with 17 bases between. The germline gives CDR1 MDHEN, CDR2 SYDVKM. CDR3 length: 17 residues. Written as DNA, the CDR3 is TGTGCCAGCAGTCCGGTTGTGGGGAGTCTAGCCAAAAACATTCAGTACTTC. Its translation is CASSPVVGSLAKNIQYF.

This chain joins TRBV7-2 and TRBJ2-3; D is tentatively TRBD1 or TRBD2 (6 bases each). CDR1 is SGHTA, CDR2 FQGNSA, per germline. This CDR3 is built from 16 residues. Trimming removed 3 bases from V and 4 bases from J, with 17 bases in between. CDR3 sequence: CASSLRRDISADTQYF. CDR3 in DNA: TGTGCCAGCAGCTTGCGGCGGGACATTAGCGCAGATACGCAGTATTTT.

This clonotype was recorded a few times. The chain recombines TRBV5-1 with TRBJ2-3; 10 bases match TRBD2. Germline CDR1 SGHRS, CDR2 YFSETQ. The CDR3 is 19 residues long. V was clipped by 0 bases and J by 4 bases; unmatched bases: 14. This CDR3 reads CASSLARGSSGGAADTQYF. In DNA form, the CDR3 reads TGCGCCAGCAGCTTGGCCCGGGGCTCAAGCGGGGGGGCCGCAGATACGCAGTATTTT.

This chain uses TRBV10-3 with TRBJ2-1; D might be TRBD2 (5 bases). In germline, CDR1 is ENHRY, CDR2 SYGVKD. V was cut by 8 bases and J by 12 bases, with 14 bases left in between. CDR3 length equals 11 residues. In DNA, the CDR3 is TGTGCCATCTCGGACTTGCGGACGCAGTTCTTC. This gives the protein CAISDLRTQFF.

The chain couples TRBV5-1 to TRBJ2-5; TRBD1 matches at 7 bases. V gave up 4 bases and J gave up 1 base; unmatched junction bases: 7. From germline, CDR1 is SGHRS and CDR2 YFSETQ. This CDR3 contains 15 residues. DNA of the CDR3: TGCGCCAGCAGCGGACGGACAGGAAGCCAAGAGACCCAGTACTTC. It codes for CASSGRTGSQETQYF.

J is TRBJ2-5 and V is TRBV29-1; 9 positions match TRBD2. The CDR3 totals 15 residues. The V and J ends lost 3 bases and 4 bases, in that order; junction bases with no gene match: 9. Per the germline V gene, CDR1 is SQVTM and CDR2 is ANQGSEA. Here the CDR3 reads CSVDFGGGARETQYF. The CDR3 DNA reads TGCAGCGTTGATTTTGGCGGGGGGGCCCGAGAGACCCAGTACTTC.

This chain uses TRBV5-1 with TRBJ1-4; maybe TRBD1 (5 bases). V lost 0 bases, J lost 7 bases, and 13 bases lay in between. Germline V CDR1 and CDR2: SGHRS, YFSETQ. The CDR3 loop spans 15 amino acids. The CDR3 protein is CASSLARGSGEKLFF. CDR3 sequence (DNA): TGCGCCAGCAGCTTGGCTCGGGGGTCGGGTGAAAAACTGTTTTTT. Full variable domain (rest looked up from reference TRBV5-1 and TRBJ1-4): KAGVTQTPRYLIKTRGQQVTLSCSPISGHRSVSWYQQTPGQGLQFLFEYFSETQRNKGNFPGRFSGRQFSNSRSEMNVSTLELGDSALYLCASSLARGSGEKLFFGSGTQLSVL.

The V call is TRBV10-3, the J call TRBJ2-7; tentatively, D is TRBD2 (6 bases). The end of the DNA is better explained by TRBJ2-5, so the J call may be wrong. CDR1 and CDR2 (germline): ENHRY, SYGVKD. The CDR3 spans 12 residues. The CDR3 coding sequence is TGTGCCATCAGGCGGGAACATGAGACCCAGTACTTC. Translated, it gives CAIRREHETQYF.

The chain recombines TRBV7-9 with TRBJ2-1; 7 bases map to TRBD2. The CDR3 covers 15 residues. Germline V CDR1 and CDR2: SEHNR, FQNEAQ (reference sequence). With V trimmed by 8 bases and J by 7 bases, 14 bases remained unmatched. CDR3 in DNA: TGTGCCAGCGGAGCTAGCGGAACGGCCCTGAATGAGCAGTTCTTC. This gives the protein CASGASGTALNEQFF. Full variable domain (remainder filled in from reference TRBV7-9 and TRBJ2-1): DTGVSQNPRHKITKRGQNVTFRCDPISEHNRLYWYRQTLGQGPEFLTYFQNEAQLEKSRLLSDRFSAERPKGSFSTLEIQRTEQGDSAMYLCASGASGTALNEQFFGPGTRLTVL.